This record looks at one TCR beta chain sequence and its context. The CDR3 runs to 14 residues. V lost 2 bases and J lost 3, with 10 bases in between. CDR1 is KGHSH and CDR2 is LQKENI in the germline V gene. The data stem from a study of T cell responses to AZD1222 COVID-19 vaccine. The data were produced by immunoSEQ multiplex PCR, yet TCRdb's version contains in-frame clones alone and is incomplete. The table records about 110,000 clones, roughly 90% of them present only once. The source was peripheral blood, collected on day 0 of AZD1222 vaccination. This chain links TRBV18 with TRBJ1-1; no clear D. The source of this sequence is an adult in good health. The CDR3 DNA sequence: TGTGCCAGCTCACCAGGACCGTCGGACACTGAAGCTTTCTTT. It codes for CASSPGPSDTEAFF. The full variable domain, its missing parts supplied by reference TRBV18 and TRBJ1-1, is NAGVMQNPRHLVRRRGQEARLRCSPMKGHSHVYWYRQLPEEGLKFMVYLQKENIIDESGMPKERFSAEFPKEGPSILRIQQVVRGDSAAYFCASSPGPSDTEAFFGQGTRLTVV.